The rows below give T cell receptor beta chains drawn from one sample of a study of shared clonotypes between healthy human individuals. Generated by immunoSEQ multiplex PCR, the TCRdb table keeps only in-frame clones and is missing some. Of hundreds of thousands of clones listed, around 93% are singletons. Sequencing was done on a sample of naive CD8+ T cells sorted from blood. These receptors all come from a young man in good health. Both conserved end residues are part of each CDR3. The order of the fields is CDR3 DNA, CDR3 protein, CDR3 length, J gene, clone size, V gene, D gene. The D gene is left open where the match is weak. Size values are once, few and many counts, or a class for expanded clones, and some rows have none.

cdr3_nt: TGTGCCAGCAGCTTAGGGTCCGTTCCGGACGAGCAGTACTTC; cdr3_aa: CASSLGSVPDEQYF; cdr3_length: 14; j_call: TRBJ2-7; clone_size: NA; v_call: TRBV7-9; d_call: NA
cdr3_nt: TGTGCCAGCCGCGTCCGGGACAGGGATCCTAATGAAAAACTGTTTTTT; cdr3_aa: CASRVRDRDPNEKLFF; cdr3_length: 16; j_call: TRBJ1-4; clone_size: NA; v_call: TRBV27; d_call: TRBD1
cdr3_nt: TGTGCCAGCAGCGTAGGAGTCCGGCAGGTCACAGATACGCAGTATTTT; cdr3_aa: CASSVGVRQVTDTQYF; cdr3_length: 16; j_call: TRBJ2-3; clone_size: NA; v_call: TRBV9; d_call: NA
cdr3_nt: TGTGCCAGCAGCCGCCCGGGGGAAGGTGAAAAACTGTTTTTT; cdr3_aa: CASSRPGEGEKLFF; cdr3_length: 14; j_call: TRBJ1-4; clone_size: NA; v_call: TRBV7-9; d_call: NA
cdr3_nt: TGTGCCTGGAGTGTTGCGGGACACTACGAGCAGTACTTC; cdr3_aa: CAWSVAGHYEQYF; cdr3_length: 13; j_call: TRBJ2-7; clone_size: NA; v_call: TRBV30; d_call: NA
cdr3_nt: TGCAGCGTTGCCCTAGCAGCGTCCTTCTCCTACGAGCAGTACTTC; cdr3_aa: CSVALAASFSYEQYF; cdr3_length: 15; j_call: TRBJ2-7; clone_size: NA; v_call: TRBV29-1; d_call: NA
cdr3_nt: TGTGCCATCAGTGCCACCACGGAGAGAACCTACGAGCAGTACTTC; cdr3_aa: CAISATTERTYEQYF; cdr3_length: 15; j_call: TRBJ2-7; clone_size: NA; v_call: TRBV10-3; d_call: NA
cdr3_nt: TGTGCCAGCAGCGGCCTTCGACATAGGAACACTGAAGCTTTCTTT; cdr3_aa: CASSGLRHRNTEAFF; cdr3_length: 15; j_call: TRBJ1-1; clone_size: once; v_call: TRBV7-8; d_call: NA
cdr3_nt: TGTGCCAGCAGGGTTAGACTAGCGGGAGGGGAGCAGTACTTC; cdr3_aa: CASRVRLAGGEQYF; cdr3_length: 14; j_call: TRBJ2-7; clone_size: NA; v_call: TRBV28; d_call: TRBD2
cdr3_nt: TGTGCCAGCAGTGATTACAGGGCCGGAGTGCTAGCGGGAAAGGGAGATACGCAGTATTTT; cdr3_aa: CASSDYRAGVLAGKGDTQYF; cdr3_length: 20; j_call: TRBJ2-3; clone_size: NA; v_call: TRBV6-7; d_call: TRBD2
cdr3_nt: TGTGCCTCTGAGACACCCTCTGGGGCCAACGTCCTGACTTTC; cdr3_aa: CASETPSGANVLTF; cdr3_length: 14; j_call: TRBJ2-6; clone_size: NA; v_call: TRBV2; d_call: NA
cdr3_nt: TGTGCCACTATTTCGATAACAGATACGCAGTATTTT; cdr3_aa: CATISITDTQYF; cdr3_length: 12; j_call: TRBJ2-3; clone_size: NA; v_call: TRBV19; d_call: NA
cdr3_nt: TGTGCCAGCAGTTTACTCGGGACTAGCGGGACGTCCAACGGTCAGTTCTTC; cdr3_aa: CASSLLGTSGTSNGQFF; cdr3_length: 17; j_call: TRBJ2-1; clone_size: NA; v_call: TRBV27; d_call: TRBD2
cdr3_nt: TGCGCCAGCAGCGGGAGTTTGGATACGCAGTATTTT; cdr3_aa: CASSGSLDTQYF; cdr3_length: 12; j_call: TRBJ2-3; clone_size: NA; v_call: TRBV10-2; d_call: NA
cdr3_nt: TGTGCCAGCAGCTTCGCCGGGACAGGGGAAGAGACCCAGTACTTC; cdr3_aa: CASSFAGTGEETQYF; cdr3_length: 15; j_call: TRBJ2-5; clone_size: NA; v_call: TRBV5-4; d_call: TRBD1
cdr3_nt: TGTGCCAGCAGTTCAGAGCAGACAGCTTACCAAGAGACCCAGTACTTC; cdr3_aa: CASSSEQTAYQETQYF; cdr3_length: 16; j_call: TRBJ2-5; clone_size: NA; v_call: TRBV27; d_call: NA
cdr3_nt: TGTGCCAGCAGCTTACTTACAGCCCAAGAGACCCAGTACTTC; cdr3_aa: CASSLLTAQETQYF; cdr3_length: 14; j_call: TRBJ2-5; clone_size: NA; v_call: TRBV7-9; d_call: NA
cdr3_nt: TGTGCCAGCAGCTCCCCCCCGGGCAGGGGCCAAACTAACTACGAGCAGTACTTC; cdr3_aa: CASSSPPGRGQTNYEQYF; cdr3_length: 18; j_call: TRBJ2-7; clone_size: NA; v_call: TRBV7-9; d_call: NA
cdr3_nt: TGTGCCAGCAGCTCCCTCCGGACAGGGGACGGCTACACCTTC; cdr3_aa: CASSSLRTGDGYTF; cdr3_length: 14; j_call: TRBJ1-2; clone_size: NA; v_call: TRBV6-6; d_call: TRBD1
cdr3_nt: TGTGCCAGCAGAAGTCAGGGGGCTAATGGCTACACCTTC; cdr3_aa: CASRSQGANGYTF; cdr3_length: 13; j_call: TRBJ1-2; clone_size: NA; v_call: TRBV28; d_call: TRBD1
cdr3_nt: TGTGCCAGCAGTCCATCCCGGGATACGCAGTATTTT; cdr3_aa: CASSPSRDTQYF; cdr3_length: 12; j_call: TRBJ2-3; clone_size: NA; v_call: TRBV27; d_call: NA
cdr3_nt: TGTGCCAGCAGCGTAAGGGACTACTACGAGCAGTACTTC; cdr3_aa: CASSVRDYYEQYF; cdr3_length: 13; j_call: TRBJ2-7; clone_size: NA; v_call: TRBV9; d_call: TRBD2
cdr3_nt: NA; cdr3_aa: CASSKKWGTGALYSNQPQHF; cdr3_length: 20; j_call: TRBJ1-5; clone_size: NA; v_call: TRBV21-1; d_call: NA
cdr3_nt: TGTGCCAGCAGCTACGCTAGAATCGGGGAGCTGTTTTTT; cdr3_aa: CASSYARIGELFF; cdr3_length: 13; j_call: TRBJ2-2; clone_size: NA; v_call: TRBV11-2; d_call: NA
cdr3_nt: TGTGCCAGCAGAAACACATACGAGCAGTACTTC; cdr3_aa: CASRNTYEQYF; cdr3_length: 11; j_call: TRBJ2-7; clone_size: NA; v_call: TRBV5-5; d_call: NA
cdr3_nt: TGTGCCAGCAGCTTAGACGTTGCGGGATACACTAATGAAAAACTGTTTTTT; cdr3_aa: CASSLDVAGYTNEKLFF; cdr3_length: 17; j_call: TRBJ1-4; clone_size: NA; v_call: TRBV11-2; d_call: NA
cdr3_nt: TGTGCCAGCAGCCCCGGGCCGGGGGGTTCCTACGAGCAGTACTTC; cdr3_aa: CASSPGPGGSYEQYF; cdr3_length: 15; j_call: TRBJ2-7; clone_size: NA; v_call: TRBV7-3; d_call: TRBD2
cdr3_nt: TGTGCCAGCAACCCCGGGGTAGCGGGGGGAGATACGCAGTATTTT; cdr3_aa: CASNPGVAGGDTQYF; cdr3_length: 15; j_call: TRBJ2-3; clone_size: NA; v_call: TRBV5-8; d_call: TRBD2
cdr3_nt: TGTGCCAGCAGCGCGGGACTAGCGGGGACCTACGAGCAGTACTTC; cdr3_aa: CASSAGLAGTYEQYF; cdr3_length: 15; j_call: TRBJ2-7; clone_size: NA; v_call: TRBV7-9; d_call: TRBD2
cdr3_nt: TGTGCCAGCGGGCCAGGGATGAACACTGAAGCTTTCTTT; cdr3_aa: CASGPGMNTEAFF; cdr3_length: 13; j_call: TRBJ1-1; clone_size: NA; v_call: TRBV13; d_call: NA
cdr3_nt: TGTGCCAGCAGCCATTCAAAAGGTGGGGACGGGACTACAAACTACGAGCAGTACTTC; cdr3_aa: CASSHSKGGDGTTNYEQYF; cdr3_length: 19; j_call: TRBJ2-7; clone_size: NA; v_call: TRBV4-2; d_call: TRBD2
cdr3_nt: TGTGCCAGCAGCTCTGATGTCGGGGGAGTTCTGAGCTACGAGCAGTACTTC; cdr3_aa: CASSSDVGGVLSYEQYF; cdr3_length: 17; j_call: TRBJ2-7; clone_size: NA; v_call: TRBV7-2; d_call: NA
cdr3_nt: TGTGCCTGGTGGGGAAGACGGAACACTGAAGCTTTCTTT; cdr3_aa: CAWWGRRNTEAFF; cdr3_length: 13; j_call: TRBJ1-1; clone_size: NA; v_call: TRBV30; d_call: NA
cdr3_nt: TGTGCCAGCAGCTTAGAGGCTGGGGGGACCGGGGAGCTGTTTTTT; cdr3_aa: CASSLEAGGTGELFF; cdr3_length: 15; j_call: TRBJ2-2; clone_size: NA; v_call: TRBV5-4; d_call: NA
cdr3_nt: TGCAGCGTCACCGGGACAGAGAACTACGAGCAGTACTTC; cdr3_aa: CSVTGTENYEQYF; cdr3_length: 13; j_call: TRBJ2-7; clone_size: NA; v_call: TRBV29-1; d_call: TRBD1
cdr3_nt: TGTGCCAGTAGCCTAACAGGGTTAGATGAAGCTTTCTTT; cdr3_aa: CASSLTGLDEAFF; cdr3_length: 13; j_call: TRBJ1-1; clone_size: NA; v_call: TRBV19; d_call: NA
cdr3_nt: TGTGCCAGCAGCGAACAGTACGAGCAGTACTTC; cdr3_aa: CASSEQYEQYF; cdr3_length: 11; j_call: TRBJ2-7; clone_size: NA; v_call: TRBV7-9; d_call: NA
cdr3_nt: TGTGCCACAACAGGGGGCGGCGTAGCTTTCTTT; cdr3_aa: CATTGGGVAFF; cdr3_length: 11; j_call: TRBJ1-1; clone_size: NA; v_call: TRBV6-5; d_call: TRBD1
cdr3_nt: TGTGCCAGTAGTATATTCGGAGCGGGGGGGTACAATGAGCAGTTCTTC; cdr3_aa: CASSIFGAGGYNEQFF; cdr3_length: 16; j_call: TRBJ2-1; clone_size: NA; v_call: TRBV19; d_call: TRBD2
cdr3_nt: TGTGCCAGCAGCTTAGATGGCAATCAGCCCCAGCATTTT; cdr3_aa: CASSLDGNQPQHF; cdr3_length: 13; j_call: TRBJ1-5; clone_size: few; v_call: TRBV7-3; d_call: NA
cdr3_nt: TGTGCCAGCAGCTTCTCAGGGCGAGAGCAGTACTTC; cdr3_aa: CASSFSGREQYF; cdr3_length: 12; j_call: TRBJ2-7; clone_size: NA; v_call: TRBV11-2; d_call: NA
cdr3_nt: TGTGCCAGCAGCCATACAGGGGGACTAGACTACGAGCAGTACTTC; cdr3_aa: CASSHTGGLDYEQYF; cdr3_length: 15; j_call: TRBJ2-7; clone_size: NA; v_call: TRBV6-5; d_call: NA
cdr3_nt: TGTGCCAGCAGCTTAGAGACTAGCGGGCCTCTCGACAATGAGCAGTTCTTC; cdr3_aa: CASSLETSGPLDNEQFF; cdr3_length: 17; j_call: TRBJ2-1; clone_size: NA; v_call: TRBV7-9; d_call: TRBD2
cdr3_nt: TGTGCCTGGAGTGTAGGGCAGGGTCCTACAGATACGCAGTATTTT; cdr3_aa: CAWSVGQGPTDTQYF; cdr3_length: 15; j_call: TRBJ2-3; clone_size: NA; v_call: TRBV30; d_call: NA
cdr3_nt: TGCGCCAGCAGCCAAGAGGGAATCTCCTACGAGCAGTACTTC; cdr3_aa: CASSQEGISYEQYF; cdr3_length: 14; j_call: TRBJ2-7; clone_size: NA; v_call: TRBV4-1; d_call: NA
cdr3_nt: TGCGCCAGCAGCTTGGAGGGGGACAGGCAAGAGACCCAGTACTTC; cdr3_aa: CASSLEGDRQETQYF; cdr3_length: 15; j_call: TRBJ2-5; clone_size: NA; v_call: TRBV5-1; d_call: TRBD1
cdr3_nt: TGTGCTAGTGGTCAACACAGGGGGCTAGATGGCAATGAGCAGTTCTTC; cdr3_aa: CASGQHRGLDGNEQFF; cdr3_length: 16; j_call: TRBJ2-1; clone_size: NA; v_call: TRBV12-5; d_call: TRBD1
cdr3_nt: TGTGCCAGCAGCTTAGATGGGAGACTAGCGGGAATCACAGATACGCAGTATTTT; cdr3_aa: CASSLDGRLAGITDTQYF; cdr3_length: 18; j_call: TRBJ2-3; clone_size: NA; v_call: TRBV11-3; d_call: TRBD2
cdr3_nt: TGTGCCAGCAGTAGGGACAGGGACTTGCATGGCTACACCTTC; cdr3_aa: CASSRDRDLHGYTF; cdr3_length: 14; j_call: TRBJ1-2; clone_size: NA; v_call: TRBV6-5; d_call: TRBD1
cdr3_nt: TGTGCCAGCAGCTCTCCGAGGACGGGTGGATCCGGAAACACCATATATTTT; cdr3_aa: CASSSPRTGGSGNTIYF; cdr3_length: 17; j_call: TRBJ1-3; clone_size: NA; v_call: TRBV28; d_call: NA
cdr3_nt: TGTGCCAGCAGGGTCCGGGGGGGCCCTAATGAAAAACTGTTTTTT; cdr3_aa: CASRVRGGPNEKLFF; cdr3_length: 15; j_call: TRBJ1-4; clone_size: NA; v_call: TRBV28; d_call: NA
cdr3_nt: TGTGCCAGCAGCTTAGGCCCGGGACGTAACTCTGGGGCCAACGTCCTGACTTTC; cdr3_aa: CASSLGPGRNSGANVLTF; cdr3_length: 18; j_call: TRBJ2-6; clone_size: NA; v_call: TRBV7-9; d_call: NA
cdr3_nt: TGTGCCAGCAGTCCCGGGGGAATCATGAGCTACACCTTC; cdr3_aa: CASSPGGIMSYTF; cdr3_length: 13; j_call: TRBJ1-2; clone_size: NA; v_call: TRBV6-1; d_call: NA
cdr3_nt: TGTGCCAGCAGCTCACAGGGACAGGGGCTCTTTGGTGAGCAGTTCTTC; cdr3_aa: CASSSQGQGLFGEQFF; cdr3_length: 16; j_call: TRBJ2-1; clone_size: NA; v_call: TRBV7-9; d_call: TRBD1
cdr3_nt: TGTGCCAGCAGTTCGGGACAGGGGGTTCTCTACGAGCAGTACTTC; cdr3_aa: CASSSGQGVLYEQYF; cdr3_length: 15; j_call: TRBJ2-7; clone_size: NA; v_call: TRBV5-5; d_call: TRBD1
cdr3_nt: TGTGCCAGCGGGAAGGGCGGGGTAATAGAGACCCAGTACTTC; cdr3_aa: CASGKGGVIETQYF; cdr3_length: 14; j_call: TRBJ2-5; clone_size: NA; v_call: TRBV7-9; d_call: NA
cdr3_nt: TGTGCCAGCAGCTTAAAGAAGCGGGAGGGACGTTTCTCCTACAATGAGCAGTTCTTC; cdr3_aa: CASSLKKREGRFSYNEQFF; cdr3_length: 19; j_call: TRBJ2-1; clone_size: NA; v_call: TRBV7-8; d_call: TRBD2
cdr3_nt: TGTGCCAGTACCGACCGGTTATATGGCTACACCTTC; cdr3_aa: CASTDRLYGYTF; cdr3_length: 12; j_call: TRBJ1-2; clone_size: few; v_call: TRBV19; d_call: NA
cdr3_nt: TGTGCCAGCAGTTACGAGGCAGAACAAGACCCCTATGGCTACACCTTC; cdr3_aa: CASSYEAEQDPYGYTF; cdr3_length: 16; j_call: TRBJ1-2; clone_size: few; v_call: TRBV6-5; d_call: NA